The rows below give T cell receptor beta chains drawn from one sample of a study of T cells of healthy individuals. TCRdb re-derived calls from the 5' RACE reads in MiXCR, one entry per CDR3 protein. The sample has roughly 87,000 distinct CDR3 sequences, 17% seen once. The receptors were gathered from a human donor in good health. Each CDR3 is given with its conserved first and last residue. A D gene is named only where the DNA matches it firmly. A clone size is listed for some rows: how often the clone was seen (once, few, many), or a class if it is expanded.

>.|few|TRBV5-1|TRBJ2-1
CASTRGQGMNEQFF
TGCGCCAGCACCCGCGGGCAGGGGATGAATGAGCAGTTCTTC
>.|.|TRBV29-1|TRBJ2-5
CSVFTPLERPETQYF
TGCAGCGTCTTTACCCCCCTCGAGCGGCCCGAGACCCAGTACTTC
>.|few|TRBV20-1|TRBJ2-1
CSARAYNEQFF
TGCAGTGCTAGGGCCTACAATGAGCAGTTCTTC
>TRBD2|many|TRBV27|TRBJ2-5
CASRREDFETQYF
TGTGCCAGCAGACGGGAGGATTTCGAGACCCAGTACTTC
>.|.|TRBV28|TRBJ2-5
CASSLFTGRQETQYF
TGTGCCAGCAGTTTGTTTACGGGCAGGCAAGAGACCCAGTACTTC
>.|few|TRBV29-1|TRBJ2-7
CSVGGISYEQYF
TGCAGCGTTGGGGGAATTTCCTACGAGCAGTACTTC
>.|many|TRBV20-1|TRBJ1-2
CSARAGIGYGYTF
TGCAGTGCTAGAGCAGGGATCGGCTATGGCTACACCTTC
>.|few|TRBV20-1|TRBJ1-3
CSARENSGNTIYF
TGCAGTGCTAGAGAGAACTCTGGAAACACCATATATTTT
>.|few|TRBV28|TRBJ2-7
CASSPFGAYEQYF
TGTGCCAGCAGTCCCTTCGGGGCCTACGAGCAGTACTTC
>.|.|TRBV18|TRBJ1-4
CASSPPAGRGEKLFF
TGTGCCAGCTCACCACCGGCAGGGCGAGGTGAAAAACTGTTTTTT
>.|.|TRBV4-3|TRBJ2-1
CASSLSLGMSSYNEQFF
TGCGCCAGCAGCCTCTCTTTAGGGATGAGCTCCTACAATGAGCAGTTCTTC
>TRBD1|many|TRBV7-3|TRBJ1-2
CASSPDRGNGYTF
TGTGCCAGCAGCCCGGACAGGGGGAATGGCTACACCTTC
>TRBD2|few|TRBV7-2|TRBJ2-7
CASSFSGRWYEQYF
TGTGCCAGCAGCTTTAGCGGGAGGTGGTATGAGCAGTACTTC
>.|.|TRBV18|TRBJ1-5
CASSPSPRNSNQPQHF
TGTGCCAGCTCACCCTCCCCGAGAAATAGCAATCAGCCCCAGCATTTT
>.|.|TRBV10-2|TRBJ1-5
CASSESGHNQPQHF
TGCGCCAGCAGTGAGTCGGGACACAATCAGCCCCAGCATTTT
>TRBD1|few|TRBV20-1|TRBJ2-7
CSAREGTGGREQYF
TGCAGTGCTAGAGAAGGGACAGGGGGCCGCGAGCAGTACTTC
>.|.|TRBV5-1|TRBJ2-1
CASKGGGSDNEQFF
TGCGCCAGCAAGGGGGGAGGGTCCGACAATGAGCAGTTCTTC
>TRBD2|.|TRBV14|TRBJ2-7
CASSPGRGEQYF
TGTGCCAGCAGCCCAGGGAGGGGCGAGCAGTACTTC
>.|few|TRBV6-5|TRBJ1-6
CASRGWGYNSPLHF
TGTGCCAGCAGAGGCTGGGGGTATAATTCACCCCTCCACTTT
>TRBD1|.|TRBV6-6|TRBJ2-3
CASRIGTAVSTDTQYF
TGTGCCAGCCGAATTGGGACAGCAGTTAGCACAGATACGCAGTATTTT
>.|few|TRBV7-9|TRBJ1-1
CASSLVVSATEAFF
TGTGCCAGCAGCTTGGTGGTAAGTGCCACTGAAGCTTTCTTT
>TRBD1|few|TRBV11-1|TRBJ1-1
CASSLGDRGRRYTEAFF
TGTGCCAGCAGCTTAGGGGACAGGGGACGCCGCTACACTGAAGCTTTCTTT
>.|.|TRBV9|TRBJ2-5
CASSVSPIPQETQYF
TGTGCCAGCAGCGTAAGCCCCATACCTCAAGAGACCCAGTACTTC
>.|few|TRBV6-5|TRBJ2-5
CASRRTGREETQYF
TGTGCCAGCAGACGGACAGGGAGGGAAGAGACCCAGTACTTC
>TRBD1|.|TRBV6-5|TRBJ2-3
CASSPRGWGQITDTQYF
TGTGCCAGCAGTCCACGAGGATGGGGACAGATAACAGATACGCAGTATTTT
>TRBD2|.|TRBV5-1|TRBJ2-1
CASSLAGGAVNNEQFF
TGCGCCAGCAGCTTGGCCGGGGGGGCGGTTAACAATGAGCAGTTCTTC
>TRBD2|.|TRBV11-3|TRBJ2-1
CASSPRTSGGAFYEQFF
TGTGCCAGCAGCCCCCGGACTAGCGGGGGGGCGTTTTATGAGCAGTTCTTC
>.|few|TRBV18|TRBJ2-1
CASSREGGSSYNEQFF
TGTGCCAGCTCACGCGAAGGGGGGAGCTCCTACAATGAGCAGTTCTTC
>.|.|TRBV5-5|TRBJ2-7
CASSMTMSYEQYF
TGTGCCAGCAGCATGACGATGTCGTACGAGCAGTACTTC
>.|many|TRBV4-3|TRBJ1-4
CASSQASFLSNEKLFF
TGCGCCAGCAGCCAAGCGTCATTTCTTTCTAATGAAAAACTGTTTTTT
>.|.|TRBV5-1|TRBJ2-5
CASSTGLGQETQYF
TGCGCCAGCAGCACGGGACTGGGGCAAGAGACCCAGTACTTC
>.|.|TRBV20-1|TRBJ2-5
CSATLPGSETQYF
TGCAGTGCCACACTTCCAGGTTCAGAGACCCAGTACTTC
>.|many|TRBV7-8|TRBJ1-2
CASREFVGGIYGYTF
TGTGCCAGCAGGGAATTCGTAGGAGGGATCTATGGCTACACCTTC
>.|.|TRBV7-3|TRBJ2-3
CASSLKNPTDTQYF
TGTGCCAGCAGCTTAAAGAACCCCACAGATACGCAGTATTTT
>TRBD1|few|TRBV28|TRBJ2-7
CASSSGQADEQYF
TGTGCCAGCAGTTCCGGACAGGCTGACGAGCAGTACTTC
>TRBD1|many|TRBV19|TRBJ2-3
CASRQGAGTDTQYF
TGTGCCAGCCGACAGGGGGCAGGGACAGATACGCAGTATTTT
>TRBD1|few|TRBV12-3/TRBV12-4|TRBJ2-1
CASSPPDRAYEQFF
TGTGCCAGCAGCCCCCCCGACAGGGCCTATGAGCAGTTCTTC
>TRBD1|many|TRBV15|TRBJ1-4
CATSRRQGGKEKLFF
TGTGCCACCAGCCGGAGACAGGGGGGGAAGGAAAAACTGTTTTTT
>.|many|TRBV15|TRBJ2-3
CATSTGETSTDTQYF
TGTGCCACCAGCACAGGCGAAACTAGCACAGATACGCAGTATTTT